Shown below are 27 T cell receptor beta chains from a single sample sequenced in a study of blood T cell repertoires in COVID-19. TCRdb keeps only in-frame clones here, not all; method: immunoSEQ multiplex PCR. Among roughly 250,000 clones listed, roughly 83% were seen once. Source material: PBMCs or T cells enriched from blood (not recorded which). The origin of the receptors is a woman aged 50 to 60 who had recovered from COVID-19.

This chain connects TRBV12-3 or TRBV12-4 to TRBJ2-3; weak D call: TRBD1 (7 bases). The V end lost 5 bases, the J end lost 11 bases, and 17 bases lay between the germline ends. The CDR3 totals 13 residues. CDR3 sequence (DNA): TGTGCCAGCAGTATAATCATCCAGGGGGGGCAGTATTTT. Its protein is CASSIIIQGGQYF.

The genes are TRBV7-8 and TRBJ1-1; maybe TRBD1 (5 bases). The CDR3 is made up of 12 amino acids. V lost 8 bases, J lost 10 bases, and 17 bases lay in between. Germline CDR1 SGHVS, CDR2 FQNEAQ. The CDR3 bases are TGTGCCAGCGGCCCATTTCAGGGTACAGCTTTCTTT. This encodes CASGPFQGTAFF.

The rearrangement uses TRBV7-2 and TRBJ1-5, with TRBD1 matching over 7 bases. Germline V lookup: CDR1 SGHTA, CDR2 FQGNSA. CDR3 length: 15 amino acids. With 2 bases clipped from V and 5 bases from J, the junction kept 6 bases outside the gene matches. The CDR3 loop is CASSLLGGGDQPQHF. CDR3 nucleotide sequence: TGTGCCAGCAGCTTACTAGGGGGCGGGGATCAGCCCCAGCATTTT.

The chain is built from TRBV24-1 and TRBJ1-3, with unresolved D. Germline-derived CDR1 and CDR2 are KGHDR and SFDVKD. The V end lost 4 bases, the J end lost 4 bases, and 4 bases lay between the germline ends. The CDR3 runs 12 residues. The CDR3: CATSERGNTIYF. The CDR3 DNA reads TGTGCCACCAGTGAACGGGGAAACACCATATATTTT.

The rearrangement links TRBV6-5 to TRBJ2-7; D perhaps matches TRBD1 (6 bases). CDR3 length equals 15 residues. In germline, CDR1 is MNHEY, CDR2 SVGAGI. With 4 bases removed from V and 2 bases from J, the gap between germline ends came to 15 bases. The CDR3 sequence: CASSSPGQIPYEQYF. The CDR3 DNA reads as TGTGCCAGCAGTTCCCCGGGACAAATACCCTACGAGCAGTACTTC.

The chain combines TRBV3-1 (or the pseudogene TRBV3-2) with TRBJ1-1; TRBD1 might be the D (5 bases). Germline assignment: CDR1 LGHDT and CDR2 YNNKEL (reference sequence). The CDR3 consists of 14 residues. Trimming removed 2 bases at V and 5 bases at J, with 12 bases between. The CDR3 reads CASSQFTTGTEAFF. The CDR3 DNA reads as TGTGCCAGCAGCCAATTCACTACAGGAACTGAAGCTTTCTTT.

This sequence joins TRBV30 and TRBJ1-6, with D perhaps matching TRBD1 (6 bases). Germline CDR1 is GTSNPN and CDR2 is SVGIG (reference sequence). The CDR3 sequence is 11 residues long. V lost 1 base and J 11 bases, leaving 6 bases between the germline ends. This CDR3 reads CAWSAGAPLHF. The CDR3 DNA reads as TGTGCCTGGAGTGCAGGGGCACCCCTCCACTTT.

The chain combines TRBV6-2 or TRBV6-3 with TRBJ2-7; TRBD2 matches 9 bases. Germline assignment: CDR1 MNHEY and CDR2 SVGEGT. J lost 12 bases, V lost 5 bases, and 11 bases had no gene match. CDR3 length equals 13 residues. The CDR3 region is CASSIVSREGMYF. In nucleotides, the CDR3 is TGTGCCAGCAGTATCGTGTCGCGGGAGGGTATGTACTTC.

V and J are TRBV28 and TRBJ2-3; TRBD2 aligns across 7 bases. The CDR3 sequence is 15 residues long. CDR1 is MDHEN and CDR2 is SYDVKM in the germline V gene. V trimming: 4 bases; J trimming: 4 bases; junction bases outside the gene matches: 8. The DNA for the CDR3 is TGTGCCAGCAGTTCCGGCGGGAGTGGTGCAGATACGCAGTATTTT. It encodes CASSSGGSGADTQYF.

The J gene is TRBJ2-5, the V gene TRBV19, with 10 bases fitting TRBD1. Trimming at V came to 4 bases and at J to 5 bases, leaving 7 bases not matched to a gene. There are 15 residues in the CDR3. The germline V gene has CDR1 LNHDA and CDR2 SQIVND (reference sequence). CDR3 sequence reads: CASSTRQGAWETQYF. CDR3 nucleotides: TGTGCCAGTAGTACCCGACAGGGGGCGTGGGAGACCCAGTACTTC. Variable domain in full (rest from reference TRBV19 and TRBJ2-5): DGGITQSPKYLFRKEGQNVTLSCEQNLNHDAMYWYRQDPGQGLRLIYYSQIVNDFQKGDIAEGYSVSREKKESFPLTVTSAQKNPTAFYLCASSTRQGAWETQYFGPGTRLLVL.

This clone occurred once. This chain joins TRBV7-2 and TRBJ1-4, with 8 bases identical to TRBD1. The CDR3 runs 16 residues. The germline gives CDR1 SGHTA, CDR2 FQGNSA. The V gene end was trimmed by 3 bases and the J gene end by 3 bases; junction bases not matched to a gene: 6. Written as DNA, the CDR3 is TGTGCCAGCAGCTTCGACAGGGGTATGGCTAATGAAAAACTGTTTTTT. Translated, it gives CASSFDRGMANEKLFF.

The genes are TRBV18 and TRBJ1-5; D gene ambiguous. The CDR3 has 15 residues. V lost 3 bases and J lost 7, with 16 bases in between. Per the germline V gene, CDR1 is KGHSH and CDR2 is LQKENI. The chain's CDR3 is CASSPSRDFIQPQHF. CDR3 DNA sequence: TGTGCCAGCTCACCTAGCCGAGATTTTATACAGCCCCAGCATTTT.

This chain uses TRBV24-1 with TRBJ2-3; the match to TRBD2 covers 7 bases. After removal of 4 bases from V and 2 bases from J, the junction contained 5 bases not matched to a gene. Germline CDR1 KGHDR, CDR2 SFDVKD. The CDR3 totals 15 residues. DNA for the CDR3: TGTGCCACCAGTGACCCCGGGACTACCACAGATACGCAGTATTTT. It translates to CATSDPGTTTDTQYF.

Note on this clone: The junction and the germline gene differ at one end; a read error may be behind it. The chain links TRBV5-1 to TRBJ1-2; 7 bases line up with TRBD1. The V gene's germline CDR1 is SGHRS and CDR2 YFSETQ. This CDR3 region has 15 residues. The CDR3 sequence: CASSLNPGQSYGYTF. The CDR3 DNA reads TGCGCCAGTAGCTTGAATCCGGGACAGAGCTATGGCTACACCTTC. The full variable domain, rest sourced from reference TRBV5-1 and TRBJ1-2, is KAGVTQTPRYLIKTRGQQVTLSCSPISGHRSVSWYQQTPGQGLQFLFEYFSETQRNKGNFPGRFSGRQFSNSRSEMNVSTLELGDSALYLCASSLNPGQSYGYTFGSGTRLTVV.

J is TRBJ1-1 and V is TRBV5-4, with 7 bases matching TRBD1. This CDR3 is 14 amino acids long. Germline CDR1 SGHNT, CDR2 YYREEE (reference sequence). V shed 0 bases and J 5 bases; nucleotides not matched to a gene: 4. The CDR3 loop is CASSLEAGGTEAFF. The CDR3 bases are TGTGCCAGCAGCTTGGAGGCAGGGGGAACTGAAGCTTTCTTT.

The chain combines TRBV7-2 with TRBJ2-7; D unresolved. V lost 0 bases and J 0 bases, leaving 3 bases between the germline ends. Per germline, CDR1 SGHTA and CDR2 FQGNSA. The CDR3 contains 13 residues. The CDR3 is CASSLAHSYEQYF. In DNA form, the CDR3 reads TGTGCCAGCAGCTTAGCCCACTCCTACGAGCAGTACTTC. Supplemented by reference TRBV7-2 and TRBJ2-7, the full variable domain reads GAGVSQSPSNKVTEKGKDVELRCDPISGHTALYWYRQSLGQGLEFLIYFQGNSAPDKSGLPSDRFSAERTGGSVSTLTIQRTQQEDSAVYLCASSLAHSYEQYFGPGTRLTVT.

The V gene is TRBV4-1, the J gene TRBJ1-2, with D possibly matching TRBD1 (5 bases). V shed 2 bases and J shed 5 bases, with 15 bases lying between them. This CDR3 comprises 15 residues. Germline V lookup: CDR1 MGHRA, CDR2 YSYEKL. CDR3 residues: CASSQRRGLAYGYTF. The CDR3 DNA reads TGCGCCAGCAGCCAAAGAAGGGGCCTCGCTTATGGCTACACCTTC.

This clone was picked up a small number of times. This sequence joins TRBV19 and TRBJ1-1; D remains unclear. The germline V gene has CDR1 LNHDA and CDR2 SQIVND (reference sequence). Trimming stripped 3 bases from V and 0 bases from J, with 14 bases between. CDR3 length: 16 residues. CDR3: CASSINNRPMNTEAFF. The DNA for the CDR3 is TGTGCCAGTAGTATTAATAACAGACCGATGAACACTGAAGCTTTCTTT.

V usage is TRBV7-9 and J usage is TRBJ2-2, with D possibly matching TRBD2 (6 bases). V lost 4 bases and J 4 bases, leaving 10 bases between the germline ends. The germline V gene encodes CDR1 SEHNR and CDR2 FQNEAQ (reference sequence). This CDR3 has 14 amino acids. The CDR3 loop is CASSSGSRTGELFF. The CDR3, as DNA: TGTGCCAGCAGCTCCGGGAGTCGCACCGGGGAGCTGTTTTTT. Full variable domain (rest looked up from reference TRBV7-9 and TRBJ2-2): DTGVSQNPRHKITKRGQNVTFRCDPISEHNRLYWYRQTLGQGPEFLTYFQNEAQLEKSRLLSDRFSAERPKGSFSTLEIQRTEQGDSAMYLCASSSGSRTGELFFGEGSRLTVL.

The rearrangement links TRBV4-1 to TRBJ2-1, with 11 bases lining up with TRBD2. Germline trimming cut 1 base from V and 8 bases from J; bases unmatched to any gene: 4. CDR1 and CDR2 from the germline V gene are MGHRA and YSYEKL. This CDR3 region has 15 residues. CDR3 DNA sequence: TGCGCCAGCAGCCAAGGCCTAGCGGGAGGATATGAGCAGTTCTTC. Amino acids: CASSQGLAGGYEQFF.

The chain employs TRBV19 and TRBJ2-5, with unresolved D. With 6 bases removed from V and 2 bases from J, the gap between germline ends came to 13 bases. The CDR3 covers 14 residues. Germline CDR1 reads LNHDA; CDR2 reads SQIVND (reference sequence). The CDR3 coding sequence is TGTGCCAGTAGGATCGACCTGACTCAAGAGACCCAGTACTTC. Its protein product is CASRIDLTQETQYF.

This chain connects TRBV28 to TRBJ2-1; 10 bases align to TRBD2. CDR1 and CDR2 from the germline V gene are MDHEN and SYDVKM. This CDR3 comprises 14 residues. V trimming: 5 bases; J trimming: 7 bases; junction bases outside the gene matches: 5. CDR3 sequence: CASSQTSGLNEQFF. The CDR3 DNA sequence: TGTGCCAGCAGTCAGACTAGCGGGCTTAATGAGCAGTTCTTC.

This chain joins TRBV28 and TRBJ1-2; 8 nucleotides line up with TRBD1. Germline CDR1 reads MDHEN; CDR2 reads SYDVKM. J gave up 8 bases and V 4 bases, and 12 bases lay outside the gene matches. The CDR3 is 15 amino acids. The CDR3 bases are TGTGCCAGCAGTTCCGGGACAGGTGGGACTTGGGGCTACACCTTC. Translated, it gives CASSSGTGGTWGYTF.

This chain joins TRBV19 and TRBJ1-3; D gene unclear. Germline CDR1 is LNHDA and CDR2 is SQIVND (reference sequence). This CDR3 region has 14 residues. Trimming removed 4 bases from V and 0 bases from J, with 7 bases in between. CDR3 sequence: CASSREGSGNTIYF. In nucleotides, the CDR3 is TGTGCCAGTAGTAGGGAGGGCTCTGGAAACACCATATATTTT.

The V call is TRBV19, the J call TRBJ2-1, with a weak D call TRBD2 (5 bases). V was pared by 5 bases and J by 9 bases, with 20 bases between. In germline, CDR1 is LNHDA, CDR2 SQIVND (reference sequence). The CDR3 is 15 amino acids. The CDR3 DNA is TGTGCCAGTAGTCGCAGCGGCGGACTTACAATTGAGCAGTTCTTC. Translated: CASSRSGGLTIEQFF. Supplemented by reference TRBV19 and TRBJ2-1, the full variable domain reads DGGITQSPKYLFRKEGQNVTLSCEQNLNHDAMYWYRQDPGQGLRLIYYSQIVNDFQKGDIAEGYSVSREKKESFPLTVTSAQKNPTAFYLCASSRSGGLTIEQFFGPGTRLTVL.

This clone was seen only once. The CDR3 reads CASSPLDRVRETQYF. CDR3 sequence (DNA): TGTGCCAGCAGTCCCCTAGACAGGGTTAGAGAGACCCAGTACTTC. The genes are TRBV27 and TRBJ2-5, with 7 bases lining up with TRBD1. The CDR3 is 15 residues long. Per germline, CDR1 MNHEY and CDR2 SMNVEV (reference sequence). V shed 5 bases and J 4 bases; nucleotides not matched to a gene: 10.

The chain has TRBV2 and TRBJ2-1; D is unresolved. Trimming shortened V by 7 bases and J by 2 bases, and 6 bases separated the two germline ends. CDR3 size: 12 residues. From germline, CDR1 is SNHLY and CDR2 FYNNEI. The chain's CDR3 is CASITAYNEQFF. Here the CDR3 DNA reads TGTGCCAGCATCACGGCCTACAATGAGCAGTTCTTC. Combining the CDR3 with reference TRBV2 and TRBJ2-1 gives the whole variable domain EPEVTQTPSHQVTQMGQEVILRCVPISNHLYFYWYRQILGQKVEFLVSFYNNEISEKSEIFDDQFSVERPDGSNFTLKIRSTKLEDSAMYFCASITAYNEQFFGPGTRLTVL.